The clone carrying this T cell receptor beta chain was detected only a few times. Its target is unknown. The PCR made use of 60 Vbeta and 13 Jbeta primers. This table comes from immunoSEQ multiplex PCR, and its TCRdb copy is limited to in-frame clones, with some not included. The repertoire has around 190,000 clones, around 77% of them found once; the top ten carry roughly 3%. These data belong to a study of cytomegalovirus exposure and HLA in healthy donors. Whole-study results and caveats: Rarity marked most TCR sequences, yet some public TCRs occurred in many donors. It was reported that TCR beta sequences correctly inferred the HLA-A and HLA-B alleles for most subjects. Roughly even sequencing depth across donors was the assumption behind the presence/absence analyses.

What was sequenced was PBMCs. This sequence was found in a woman aged 25 to 39 in good health and CMV-seronegative.

The CDR3 here is CASSPGGSSTDTQYF. The CDR3 nucleotides are TGTGCCAGCAGTCCAGGGGGTTCTAGCACAGATACGCAGTATTTT. The chain couples TRBV27 to TRBJ2-3, with TRBD1 matching 7 bases. The CDR3 contains 15 residues. Germline trimming cut 5 bases from V and 0 bases from J; bases unmatched to any gene: 5. CDR1 and CDR2 from the germline V gene are MNHEY and SMNVEV (reference sequence).